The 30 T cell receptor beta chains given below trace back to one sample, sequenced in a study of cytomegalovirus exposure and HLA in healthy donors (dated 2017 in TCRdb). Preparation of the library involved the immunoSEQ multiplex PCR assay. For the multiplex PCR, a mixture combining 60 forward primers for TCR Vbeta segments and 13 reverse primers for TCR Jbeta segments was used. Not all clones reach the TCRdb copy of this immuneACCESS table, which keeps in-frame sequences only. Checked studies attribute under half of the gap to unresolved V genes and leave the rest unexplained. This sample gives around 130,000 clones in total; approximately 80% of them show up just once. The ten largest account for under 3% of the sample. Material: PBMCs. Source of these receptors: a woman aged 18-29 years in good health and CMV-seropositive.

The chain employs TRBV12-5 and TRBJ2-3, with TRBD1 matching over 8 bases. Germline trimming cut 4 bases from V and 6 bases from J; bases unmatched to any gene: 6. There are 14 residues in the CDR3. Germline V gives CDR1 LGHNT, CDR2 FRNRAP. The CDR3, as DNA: TGTGCTAGTGGTTCAGGCAGGGGGCAGGATACGCAGTATTTT. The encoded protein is CASGSGRGQDTQYF.

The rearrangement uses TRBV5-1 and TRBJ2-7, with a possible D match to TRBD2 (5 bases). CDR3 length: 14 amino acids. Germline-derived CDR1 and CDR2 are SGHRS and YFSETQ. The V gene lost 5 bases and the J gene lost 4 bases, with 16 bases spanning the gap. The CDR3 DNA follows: TGCGCCAGCAGTGGAAGAGAGGGCTTATACGAGCAGTACTTC. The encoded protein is CASSGREGLYEQYF.

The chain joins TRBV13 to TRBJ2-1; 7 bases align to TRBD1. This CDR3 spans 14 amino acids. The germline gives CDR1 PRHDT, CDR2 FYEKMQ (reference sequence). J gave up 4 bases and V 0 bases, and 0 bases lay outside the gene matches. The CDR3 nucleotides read TGTGCCAGCAGCTTAGGACAGGGGTACAATGAGCAGTTCTTC. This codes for CASSLGQGYNEQFF.

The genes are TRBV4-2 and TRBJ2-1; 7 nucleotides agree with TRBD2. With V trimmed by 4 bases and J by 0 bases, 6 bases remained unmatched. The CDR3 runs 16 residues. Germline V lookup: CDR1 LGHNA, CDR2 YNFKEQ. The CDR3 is CASSPTSVSSYNEQFF. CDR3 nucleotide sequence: TGTGCCAGCAGCCCTACTAGCGTTAGCTCCTACAATGAGCAGTTCTTC.

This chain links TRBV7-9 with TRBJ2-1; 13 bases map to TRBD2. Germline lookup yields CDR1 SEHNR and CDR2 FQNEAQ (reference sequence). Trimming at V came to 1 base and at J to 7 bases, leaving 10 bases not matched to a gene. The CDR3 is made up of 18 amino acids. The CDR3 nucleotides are TGTGCCAGCAGCTTAGGAGCTTTACTAGCGGGGGGGAGGAATGAGCAGTTCTTC. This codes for CASSLGALLAGGRNEQFF.

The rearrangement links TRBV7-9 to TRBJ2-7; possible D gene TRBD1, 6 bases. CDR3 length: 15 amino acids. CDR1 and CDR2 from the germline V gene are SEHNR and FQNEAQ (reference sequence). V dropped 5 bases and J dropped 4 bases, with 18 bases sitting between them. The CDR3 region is CASSDSRDNYYEQYF. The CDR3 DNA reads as TGTGCCAGCAGCGACAGCCGGGACAACTATTACGAGCAGTACTTC.

The chain's CDR3 is CASSLGLAYEQYF. The CDR3, as DNA: TGTGCCAGCAGCTTAGGGCTTGCCTACGAGCAGTACTTC. This chain uses TRBV7-9 with TRBJ2-7; D not resolved. The V end was cut by 1 base, the J end by 2 bases, with 6 bases between. Germline assignment: CDR1 SEHNR and CDR2 FQNEAQ (reference sequence). The CDR3 spans 13 residues.

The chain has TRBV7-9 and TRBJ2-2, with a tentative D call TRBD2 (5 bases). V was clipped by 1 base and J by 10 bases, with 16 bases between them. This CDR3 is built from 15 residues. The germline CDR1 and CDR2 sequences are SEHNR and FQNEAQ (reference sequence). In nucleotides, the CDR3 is TGTGCCAGCAGCTTAGGGGAGACTTCGGGTTTGGAGCTGTTTTTT. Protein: CASSLGETSGLELFF.

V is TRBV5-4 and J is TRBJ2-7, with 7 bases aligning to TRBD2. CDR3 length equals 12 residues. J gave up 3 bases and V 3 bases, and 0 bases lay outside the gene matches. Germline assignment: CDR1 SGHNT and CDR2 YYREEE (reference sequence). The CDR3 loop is CASSWGGYEQYF. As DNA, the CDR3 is TGTGCCAGCAGCTGGGGGGGCTACGAGCAGTACTTC.

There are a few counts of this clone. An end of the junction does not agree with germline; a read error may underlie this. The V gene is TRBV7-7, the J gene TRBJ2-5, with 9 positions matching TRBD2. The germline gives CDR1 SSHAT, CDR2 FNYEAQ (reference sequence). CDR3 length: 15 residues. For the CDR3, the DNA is TGTGCTAGCAGCCCCGGGACTAGCAGTAGGGAGACCCAGTACTTC. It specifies CASSPGTSSRETQYF.

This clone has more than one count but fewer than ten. CDR3 in DNA: TGCGCCAGCAGCTTGGAGGCGAGGCCCTACGAGCAGTACTTC. Amino acids: CASSLEARPYEQYF. This sequence joins TRBV5-1 and TRBJ2-7; D not certain. The ends were cut back, 0 bases at V and 2 bases at J, with 9 bases in the middle. This CDR3 spans 14 amino acids. Germline V gives CDR1 SGHRS, CDR2 YFSETQ.

The CDR3 protein is CASSPRCRTSETDTQYF. In DNA form, the CDR3 reads TGTGCCAGCAGTCCGCGTTGCAGGACTAGCGAAACAGATACGCAGTATTTT. The chain couples TRBV12-1 to TRBJ2-3; whether TRBD2, the table's D call, matches the DNA was not checked. TRBV12-1 is a recognized pseudogene. The CDR3 consists of 17 residues.

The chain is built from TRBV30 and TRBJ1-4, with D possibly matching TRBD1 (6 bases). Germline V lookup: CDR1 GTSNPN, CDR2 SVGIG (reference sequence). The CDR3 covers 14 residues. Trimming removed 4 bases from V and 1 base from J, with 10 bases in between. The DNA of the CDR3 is TGTGCCTGGAATAGGGGGGGAACTAATGAAAAACTGTTTTTT. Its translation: CAWNRGGTNEKLFF.

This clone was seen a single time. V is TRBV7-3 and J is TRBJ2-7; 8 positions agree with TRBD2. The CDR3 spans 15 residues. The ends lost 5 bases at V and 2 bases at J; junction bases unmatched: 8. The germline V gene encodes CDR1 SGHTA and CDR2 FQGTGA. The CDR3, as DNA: TGTGCCAGCAGCCCCCAGCGGGGGCCTCCCTACGAGCAGTACTTC. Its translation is CASSPQRGPPYEQYF. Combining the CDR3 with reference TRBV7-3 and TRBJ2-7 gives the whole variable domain GAGVSQTPSNKVTEKGKYVELRCDPISGHTALYWYRQSLGQGPEFLIYFQGTGAADDSGLPNDRFFAVRPEGSVSTLKIQRTERGDSAVYLCASSPQRGPPYEQYFGPGTRLTVT.

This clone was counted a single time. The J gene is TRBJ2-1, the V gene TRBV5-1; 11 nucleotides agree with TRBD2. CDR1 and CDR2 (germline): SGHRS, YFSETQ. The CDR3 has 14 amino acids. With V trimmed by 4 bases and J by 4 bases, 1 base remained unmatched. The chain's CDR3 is CASSRTSGYNEQFF. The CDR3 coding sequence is TGCGCCAGCAGCCGGACTAGCGGGTACAATGAGCAGTTCTTC.

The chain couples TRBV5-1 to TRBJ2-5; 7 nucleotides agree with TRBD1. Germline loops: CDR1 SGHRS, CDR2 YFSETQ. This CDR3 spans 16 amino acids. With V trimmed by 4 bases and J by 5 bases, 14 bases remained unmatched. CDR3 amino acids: CASSEQGSSGFETQYF. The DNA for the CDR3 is TGCGCCAGCAGCGAACAGGGGTCGTCGGGGTTTGAGACCCAGTACTTC.

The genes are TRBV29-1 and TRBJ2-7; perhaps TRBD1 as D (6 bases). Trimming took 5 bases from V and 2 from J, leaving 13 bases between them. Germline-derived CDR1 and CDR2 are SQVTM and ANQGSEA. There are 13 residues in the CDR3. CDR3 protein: CSVRAGVAYEQYF. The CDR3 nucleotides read TGCAGCGTTCGGGCAGGGGTGGCCTACGAGCAGTACTTC.

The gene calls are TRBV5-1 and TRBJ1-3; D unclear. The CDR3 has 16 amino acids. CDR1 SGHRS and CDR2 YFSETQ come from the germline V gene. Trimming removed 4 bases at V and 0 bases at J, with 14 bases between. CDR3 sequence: CASSVESGYSGNTIYF. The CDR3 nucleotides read TGCGCCAGCAGCGTAGAGTCGGGGTACTCTGGAAACACCATATATTTT.

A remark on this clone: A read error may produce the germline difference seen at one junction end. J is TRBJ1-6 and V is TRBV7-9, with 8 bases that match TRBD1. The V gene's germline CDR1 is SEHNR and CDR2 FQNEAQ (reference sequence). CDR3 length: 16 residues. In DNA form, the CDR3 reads TGTTCCAGCAGCCCCTCACTGGGACAGGCTAATTCACCCCTCCACTTT. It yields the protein CSSSPSLGQANSPLHF.

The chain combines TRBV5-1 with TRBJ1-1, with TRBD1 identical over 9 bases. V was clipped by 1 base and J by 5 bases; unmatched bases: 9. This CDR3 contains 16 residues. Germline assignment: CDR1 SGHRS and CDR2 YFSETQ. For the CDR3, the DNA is TGCGCCAGCAGCTTGACCCAGGGACAGGGTACGACTGAAGCTTTCTTT. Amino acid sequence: CASSLTQGQGTTEAFF.

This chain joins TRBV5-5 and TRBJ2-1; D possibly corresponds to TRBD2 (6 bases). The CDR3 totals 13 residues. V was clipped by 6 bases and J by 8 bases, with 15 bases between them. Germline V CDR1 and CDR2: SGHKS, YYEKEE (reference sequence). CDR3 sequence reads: CASNYWGVDEQFF. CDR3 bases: TGTGCCAGCAACTATTGGGGGGTTGATGAGCAGTTCTTC. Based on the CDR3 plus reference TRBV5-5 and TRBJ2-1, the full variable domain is DAGVTQSPTHLIKTRGQQVTLRCSPISGHKSVSWYQQVLGQGPQFIFQYYEKEERGRGNFPDRFSARQFPNYSSELNVNALLLGDSALYLCASNYWGVDEQFFGPGTRLTVL.

CDR3 DNA sequence: TGCGCCAGCAGCCAAGGACAAGGGACTTTAGCGGGGGGTCTAGAGACCCAGTACTTC. It is translated as CASSQGQGTLAGGLETQYF. V usage is TRBV4-1 and J usage is TRBJ2-5; 10 bases agree with TRBD2. CDR3 length: 19 amino acids. V gave up 1 base and J gave up 4 bases; unmatched junction bases: 15. Germline V lookup: CDR1 MGHRA, CDR2 YSYEKL.

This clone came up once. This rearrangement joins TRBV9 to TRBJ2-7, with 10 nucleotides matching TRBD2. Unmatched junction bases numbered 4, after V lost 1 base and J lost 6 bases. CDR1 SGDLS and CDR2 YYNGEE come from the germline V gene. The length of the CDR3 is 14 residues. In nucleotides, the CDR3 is TGTGCCAGCAGCGTAACGGCTAGCGGGGGCGAGCAGTACTTC. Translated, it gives CASSVTASGGEQYF. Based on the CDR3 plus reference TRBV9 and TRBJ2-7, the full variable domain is DSGVTQTPKHLITATGQRVTLRCSPRSGDLSVYWYQQSLDQGLQFLIQYYNGEERAKGNILERFSAQQFPDLHSELNLSSLELGDSALYFCASSVTASGGEQYFGPGTRLTVT.

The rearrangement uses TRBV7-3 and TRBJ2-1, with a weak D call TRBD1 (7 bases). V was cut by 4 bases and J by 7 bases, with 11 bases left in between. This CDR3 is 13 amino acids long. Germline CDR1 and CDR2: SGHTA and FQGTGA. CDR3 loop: CASSYQGGNEQFF. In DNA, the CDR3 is TGTGCCAGCAGCTATCAGGGGGGTAATGAGCAGTTCTTC.

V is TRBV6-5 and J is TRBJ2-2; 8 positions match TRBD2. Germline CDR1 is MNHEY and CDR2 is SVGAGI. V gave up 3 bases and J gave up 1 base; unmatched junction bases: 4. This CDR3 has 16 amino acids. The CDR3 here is CASSYHGGVNTGELFF. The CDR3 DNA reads TGTGCCAGCAGTTATCACGGGGGGGTGAACACCGGGGAGCTGTTTTTT.

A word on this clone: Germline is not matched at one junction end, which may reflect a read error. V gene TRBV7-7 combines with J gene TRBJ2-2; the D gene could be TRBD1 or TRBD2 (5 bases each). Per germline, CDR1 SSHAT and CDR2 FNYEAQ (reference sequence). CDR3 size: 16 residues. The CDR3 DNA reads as TGTGCTAGCAGCTTACAGGTCGGTGGAGGAGCCGGGGAGCTGTTTTTT. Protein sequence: CASSLQVGGGAGELFF.

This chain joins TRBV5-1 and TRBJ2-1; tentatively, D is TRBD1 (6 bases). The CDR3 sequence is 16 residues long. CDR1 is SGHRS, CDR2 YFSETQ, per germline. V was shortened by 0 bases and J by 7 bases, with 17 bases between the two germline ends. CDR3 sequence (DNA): TGCGCCAGCAGCTTGGCCGTGGGGAGAGGGGGAAATGAGCAGTTCTTC. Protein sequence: CASSLAVGRGGNEQFF.

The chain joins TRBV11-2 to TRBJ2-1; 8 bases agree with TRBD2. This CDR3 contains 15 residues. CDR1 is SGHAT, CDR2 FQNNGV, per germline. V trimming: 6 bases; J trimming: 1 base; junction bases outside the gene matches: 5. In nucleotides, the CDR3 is TGTGCCAGCAGTATTGCGGGGGGATCCTACAATGAGCAGTTCTTC. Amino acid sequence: CASSIAGGSYNEQFF.

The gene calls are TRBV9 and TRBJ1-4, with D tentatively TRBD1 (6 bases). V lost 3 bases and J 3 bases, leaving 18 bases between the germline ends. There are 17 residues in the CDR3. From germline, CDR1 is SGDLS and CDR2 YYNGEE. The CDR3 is CASSAPIKGDSNEKLFF. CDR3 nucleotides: TGTGCCAGCAGCGCCCCCATAAAGGGGGATTCTAATGAAAAACTGTTTTTT.

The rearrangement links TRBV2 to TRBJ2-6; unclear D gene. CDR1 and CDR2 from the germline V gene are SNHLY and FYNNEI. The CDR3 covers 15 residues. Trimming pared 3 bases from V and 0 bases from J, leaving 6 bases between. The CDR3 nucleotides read TGTGCCAGCAGTGATCAGTACTCTGGGGCCAACGTCCTGACTTTC. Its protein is CASSDQYSGANVLTF.